Each of the 14 T cell receptor beta chains below was sequenced from the same sample in a study of blood T cell repertoires in COVID-19. Assay used: immunoSEQ multiplex PCR; TCRdb lists only in-frame clones, some missing. The table lists about 270,000 clones, approximately 90% of them singletons. The sequenced sample consisted of PBMCs or T cells enriched from blood (not recorded which). Receptors were obtained from a woman between 50 and 59 years old who had recovered from COVID-19.

The chain combines TRBV3-1 (or the pseudogene TRBV3-2) with TRBJ1-1, with TRBD1 matching 7 bases. This CDR3 region has 12 residues. Losses at the gene ends were 3 bases for V and 6 bases for J; bases not matched to a gene: 1. CDR1 and CDR2 from the germline V gene are LGHDT and YNNKEL (reference sequence). The CDR3 coding sequence is TGTGCCAGCAGCCAGGGGACAGCTGAAGCTTTCTTT. Translating it yields CASSQGTAEAFF.

The V and J genes are TRBV28 and TRBJ1-4; 10 bases are shared with TRBD1. This CDR3 has 15 residues. Trimming removed 3 bases from V and 7 bases from J; junction bases left unmatched: 5. Germline values: CDR1 MDHEN, CDR2 SYDVKM. The CDR3 protein is CASSFLGQGSEKLFF. The CDR3 DNA reads as TGTGCCAGCAGTTTCCTGGGACAGGGGAGTGAAAAACTGTTTTTT. Full variable domain (missing parts from reference TRBV28 and TRBJ1-4): DVKVTQSSRYLVKRTGEKVFLECVQDMDHENMFWYRQDPGLGLRLIYFSYDVKMKEKGDIPEGYSVSREKKERFSLILESASTNQTSMYLCASSFLGQGSEKLFFGSGTQLSVL.

V and J are TRBV21-1 and TRBJ1-5. TRBV21-1 is classified as a pseudogene. The CDR3 contains 16 residues. CDR3 coding DNA: TGTGCCAGCAGCAACAGGCGGAGGGGATACAATCAGCCCCAGCATTTT. Protein product: CASSNRRRGYNQPQHF.

This clone was detected a few times. This rearrangement joins TRBV11-3 to TRBJ2-1; 13 bases match TRBD2. The V segment lost 1 base and the J segment 8 bases; nucleotides outside the gene matches: 2. From germline, CDR1 is SGHNT and CDR2 YENEEA. This CDR3 is 15 amino acids long. CDR3 sequence (DNA): TGTGCCAGCAGCTTAGGAGGACTAGCGGGAGATGAGCAGTTCTTC. Protein: CASSLGGLAGDEQFF.

This clone was seen just once. V gene TRBV15 combines with J gene TRBJ2-7; 8 positions agree with TRBD2. The CDR3 runs 18 residues. Germline values: CDR1 LNHNV, CDR2 YYDKDF (reference sequence). J was trimmed by 2 bases and V by 3 bases; bases with no gene match: 15. CDR3 nucleotide sequence: TGTGCCACCAGCAGGAGCGGGGAACCGGGACTAGGCCCCTACGAGCAGTACTTC. Its translation: CATSRSGEPGLGPYEQYF.

The chain has TRBV6-5 and TRBJ1-1; D is unclear. Trimming took off 7 bases at V and 3 bases at J, with 12 bases between the two ends. The CDR3 runs to 13 residues. Germline CDR1 and CDR2: MNHEY and SVGAGI. CDR3 residues: CASTRRLDTEAFF. The CDR3 region has the DNA TGTGCCAGCACCCGGAGACTTGACACTGAAGCTTTCTTT.

The CDR3 sequence: CASSSQAEGTDTQYF. The CDR3 DNA reads as TGTGCCAGCAGTTCCCAAGCGGAAGGCACAGATACGCAGTATTTT. The chain carries TRBV6-2 or TRBV6-3 and TRBJ2-3; TRBD2 might be the D (5 bases). Germline CDR1 is MNHEY and CDR2 is SVGEGT. Trimming removed 4 bases from V and 1 base from J, with 12 bases in between. This CDR3 comprises 15 residues.

V gene TRBV7-3 combines with J gene TRBJ1-1; no clear D. The CDR3 is 13 amino acids. Trimming took 4 bases from V and 1 from J, leaving 7 bases between them. The germline V gene encodes CDR1 SGHTA and CDR2 FQGTGA. The CDR3 region has the DNA TGTGCCAGCAGCTCCCAGTGGAACACTGAAGCTTTCTTT. This gives the protein CASSSQWNTEAFF.

The chain couples TRBV28 to TRBJ1-3; D perhaps matches TRBD1 (5 bases). Germline CDR1 reads MDHEN; CDR2 reads SYDVKM. This CDR3 has 14 amino acids. V lost 2 bases to trimming and J lost 8 bases, with 13 bases between them. The CDR3 coding sequence is TGTGCCAGCAGTTTACGGGGGGGTATGGACACCATATATTTT. This gives the protein CASSLRGGMDTIYF.

The V call is TRBV5-4, the J call TRBJ2-7; D is possibly TRBD2 (6 bases). Germline V lookup: CDR1 SGHNT, CDR2 YYREEE (reference sequence). With 2 bases removed from V and 4 bases from J, the gap between germline ends came to 13 bases. CDR3 size: 14 residues. The CDR3 DNA reads TGTGCCAGCAGCTTAACGGGACTCAAATACGAGCAGTACTTC. It is translated as CASSLTGLKYEQYF.

This CDR3 reads CACSGGTVTYEQYF. CDR3 nucleotide sequence: TGTGCCTGTTCAGGAGGGACGGTAACCTACGAGCAGTACTTC. V usage is TRBV30 and J usage is TRBJ2-7; D is perhaps TRBD2 (6 bases). The CDR3 totals 14 residues. V gave up 6 bases and J gave up 2 bases, with 17 bases separating them. CDR1 and CDR2 (germline): GTSNPN, SVGIG (reference sequence). The full variable domain, with the rest looked up from reference TRBV30 and TRBJ2-7, is SQTIHQWPATLVQPVGSPLSLECTVEGTSNPNLYWYRQAAGRGLQLLFYSVGIGQISSEVPQNLSASRPQDRQFILSSKKLLLSDSGFYLCACSGGTVTYEQYFGPGTRLTVT.

V is TRBV20-1 and J is TRBJ1-5; D might be TRBD1 (6 bases). Germline V gives CDR1 DFQATT, CDR2 SNEGSKA (reference sequence). The CDR3 extends over 11 amino acids. The V end was cut by 4 bases, the J end by 7 bases, with 8 bases between. The CDR3 DNA is TGCAGTGCTACAGGGGCCCAGCCCCAGCATTTT. The encoded protein is CSATGAQPQHF.

The chain employs TRBV28 and TRBJ2-7; the match to TRBD2 covers 11 bases. Per germline, CDR1 MDHEN and CDR2 SYDVKM. V lost 8 bases to trimming and J lost 3 bases; unmatched junction nucleotides: 6. The CDR3 is 14 residues long. The CDR3 sequence is CASGLAGGHYEQYF. Here the CDR3 DNA reads TGTGCCAGCGGTCTAGCGGGAGGCCACTACGAGCAGTACTTC.

A single count supports this clone. This chain connects TRBV28 to TRBJ1-2; unclear D gene. The V and J ends lost 5 bases and 4 bases respectively, with 11 bases between them. Germline-derived CDR1 and CDR2 are MDHEN and SYDVKM. The CDR3 length is 13 residues. The CDR3 is CASSDGLGYGYTF. CDR3 nucleotides: TGTGCCAGCAGTGACGGGTTGGGCTATGGCTACACCTTC.